One T cell receptor beta chain is described in this entry. The antigen is unknown. The identical CDR3 is also encoded by other nucleotide sequences in the sample. Data came from immunoSEQ multiplex PCR; TCRdb stores just in-frame clones and leaves some out. The table lists 85,000 to 95,000 clones, more than 85% of them singletons. The data derive from a study of graft-versus-host responses after intestinal transplantation. The wider study: Every one of the recipients received anti-thymocyte globulin induction and afterwards took tacrolimus and steroids for about 3 years. Study results and limitations: GvH clonotypes were identified within recipient marrow, with a subset emerging first in ileum or blood. Allograft graft-versus-host to host-versus-graft clonal ratios ran high in patients with graft-donor T cell macrochimerism.

Looked up from germline, CDR1 is LNHNV and CDR2 is YYDKDF (reference sequence). Trimming cost V 1 base and J 5 bases; bases outside gene matches: 11. The CDR3 totals 16 residues. The V gene is TRBV15, the J gene TRBJ2-7, with TRBD1 matching over 7 bases. The specimen was unstimulated CD8+ T cells sorted from spleen or lymph node cells, collected before intestinal transplant. The receptor's source is a human donor who received an intestinal transplant. The CDR3: CATSRVYGTGADEQYF. For the CDR3, the DNA is TGTGCCACCAGCAGAGTCTATGGCACAGGGGCCGACGAGCAGTACTTC.